This T cell receptor (beta chain) came from a study of cytomegalovirus exposure and HLA in healthy donors. Clones were sequenced by immunoSEQ multiplex PCR, and TCRdb holds only the in-frame ones, with some missing. The sample shows over 70,000 clones, around 90% of them seen only once. CDR3 length: 16 amino acids. V lost 5 bases and J lost 4; bases outside the gene matches: 13. Per the germline V gene, CDR1 is SGHTA and CDR2 is FQGNSA. The source material was PBMCs. This receptor was obtained from a woman between 18 and 29 years old in good health and CMV-seropositive. The chain uses TRBV7-2 and TRBJ2-5; 7 bases map to TRBD1. CDR3 loop: CASSPTYDRERETQYF. In DNA form, the CDR3 reads TGTGCCAGCAGCCCGACCTACGACAGGGAGAGAGAGACCCAGTACTTC.